Below, 28 T cell receptor beta chains from the same sample are listed, as sequenced in a study of cytomegalovirus exposure and HLA in healthy donors. Sequenced by immunoSEQ multiplex PCR; TCRdb stores in-frame clones only, minus some. Among about 98,000 clones listed, around nine tenths were seen once. Sequenced input: PBMCs. Receptors were obtained from a woman in her 30s in good health and CMV-seronegative.

The rearrangement links TRBV4-3 to TRBJ1-3; D is possibly TRBD1 (5 bases). V was trimmed by 3 bases and J by 4 bases, leaving 19 bases between them. The germline V gene has CDR1 LGHNA and CDR2 YSLEER. The length of the CDR3 is 17 residues. CDR3 nucleotides: TGCGCCAGCAGCCAGCTCAGACAGAGCCTTCGCGGAAACACCATATATTTT. Residues: CASSQLRQSLRGNTIYF.

This clone was counted once. The chain couples TRBV7-3 to TRBJ2-1; D remains unclear. V shed 7 bases and J shed 3 bases, with 13 bases lying between them. The CDR3 sequence is 14 residues long. Germline V gene sequence: CDR1 SGHTA, CDR2 FQGTGA. The DNA for the CDR3 is TGTGCCAGCATCATTTCAGTAAGCTACAATGAGCAGTTCTTC. Its translation: CASIISVSYNEQFF.

V gene TRBV5-6 combines with J gene TRBJ2-7; 10 bases agree with TRBD1. Germline-derived CDR1 and CDR2 are SGHDT and YYEEEE. V was pared by 4 bases and J by 2 bases, with 6 bases of the junction left unmatched. CDR3 length equals 15 residues. The CDR3 spells CASSLSGTGAYEQYF. CDR3 bases: TGTGCCAGCAGCCTGTCGGGGACAGGGGCCTACGAGCAGTACTTC. Based on the CDR3 plus reference TRBV5-6 and TRBJ2-7, the full variable domain is DAGVTQSPTHLIKTRGQQVTLRCSPKSGHDTVSWYQQALGQGPQFIFQYYEEEERQRGNFPDRFSGHQFPNYSSELNVNALLLGDSALYLCASSLSGTGAYEQYFGPGTRLTVT.

The rearrangement joins TRBV29-1 to TRBJ2-3; a possible D gene is TRBD1 (6 bases). This CDR3 has 14 residues. Germline CDR1 and CDR2: SQVTM and ANQGSEA. Trimming took off 3 bases at V and 2 bases at J, with 12 bases between the two ends. As DNA, the CDR3 is TGCAGCGTTGAGACACGGGACAACACAGATACGCAGTATTTT. The encoded protein is CSVETRDNTDTQYF.

The chain is built from TRBV2 and TRBJ2-1; tentative D call: TRBD1 (5 bases). CDR1 is SNHLY, CDR2 FYNNEI, per germline. Deletions cut 8 bases from V and 10 bases from J, with 18 bases between. This CDR3 is built from 13 residues. In DNA form, the CDR3 reads TGTGCCAGCGGAGTTTCCCCAGGGAACGAGCAGTTCTTC. It codes for CASGVSPGNEQFF.

The chain is built from TRBV4-3 and TRBJ2-3; TRBD2 matches at 9 bases. The V and J ends lost 1 base and 0 bases, in that order; junction bases with no gene match: 14. In germline, CDR1 is LGHNA, CDR2 YSLEER. The CDR3 has 20 residues. This CDR3 reads CASSQVFPAGGLSSTDTQYF. CDR3 in DNA: TGCGCCAGCAGCCAAGTTTTCCCAGCGGGAGGCCTTTCTAGCACAGATACGCAGTATTTT.

The rearrangement joins TRBV2 to TRBJ2-3; D perhaps matches TRBD2 (6 bases). Germline CDR1 and CDR2: SNHLY and FYNNEI. The CDR3 runs to 11 residues. V shed 11 bases and J shed 0 bases, with 6 bases lying between them. CDR3 region: CAGTSTDTQYF. In DNA form, the CDR3 reads TGTGCCGGGACTAGCACAGATACGCAGTATTTT. Based on the CDR3 plus reference TRBV2 and TRBJ2-3, the full variable domain is EPEVTQTPSHQVTQMGQEVILRCVPISNHLYFYWYRQILGQKVEFLVSFYNNEISEKSEIFDDQFSVERPDGSNFTLKIRSTKLEDSAMYFCAGTSTDTQYFGPGTRLTVL.

The chain joins TRBV6-5 to TRBJ2-4, with 12 bases fitting TRBD2. The V and J ends lost 2 bases and 4 bases, in that order; junction bases with no gene match: 3. CDR1 is MNHEY, CDR2 SVGAGI, per germline. The CDR3 covers 16 residues. The CDR3 DNA sequence: TGTGCCAGCAGTTACGAGGGACTAGCGGGTAAAAACATTCAGTACTTC. Translation gives CASSYEGLAGKNIQYF.

This chain links TRBV28 with TRBJ2-7; 9 nucleotides line up with TRBD2. Unmatched junction bases numbered 5, after V lost 7 bases and J lost 1 base. Looked up from germline, CDR1 is MDHEN and CDR2 is SYDVKM. The CDR3 extends over 14 amino acids. CDR3 DNA: TGTGCCAGCACGTTAGCGGGAGTTTCCTACGAGCAGTACTTC. Translation: CASTLAGVSYEQYF.

This rearrangement joins TRBV7-8 to TRBJ2-3, with 11 bases fitting TRBD2. CDR3 length: 18 residues. J gave up 3 bases and V 8 bases, and 16 bases lay outside the gene matches. Germline-derived CDR1 and CDR2 are SGHVS and FQNEAQ. CDR3 sequence: CASGPMSTSGRRTDTQYF. CDR3 DNA: TGTGCCAGCGGACCCATGTCCACTAGCGGGAGAAGGACAGATACGCAGTATTTT.

The V gene is TRBV6-6, the J gene TRBJ2-2; 12 positions agree with TRBD1. This CDR3 is built from 16 residues. With V trimmed by 2 bases and J by 5 bases, 3 bases remained unmatched. Germline V gene sequence: CDR1 MNHNY, CDR2 SVGAGI (reference sequence). CDR3 protein: CASSYRDRGQTGELFF. DNA of the CDR3: TGTGCCAGCAGTTACCGGGACAGGGGGCAAACCGGGGAGCTGTTTTTT.

The chain recombines TRBV28 with TRBJ1-5, with 7 nucleotides matching TRBD1. Germline CDR1 and CDR2: MDHEN and SYDVKM. The CDR3 has 15 amino acids. Unmatched junction bases numbered 11, after V lost 6 bases and J lost 6 bases. CDR3 region: CASSPATGIFQPQHF. The DNA of the CDR3 is TGTGCCAGCAGCCCTGCGACAGGGATATTTCAGCCCCAGCATTTT.

In nucleotides, the CDR3 is TGTGCCAGCAGCTTAGACAGGGCTTCCTACGAGCAGTACTTC. It encodes CASSLDRASYEQYF. V gene TRBV5-4 combines with J gene TRBJ2-7; 7 nucleotides align to TRBD1. V lost 2 bases, J lost 1 base, and 3 bases stayed unmatched. Germline CDR1 reads SGHNT; CDR2 reads YYREEE (reference sequence). This CDR3 comprises 14 residues.

The chain uses TRBV11-3 and TRBJ2-2; 10 nucleotides line up with TRBD2. The CDR3 runs to 15 residues. V lost 8 bases to trimming and J lost 1 base; unmatched junction nucleotides: 4. Germline V gene data show CDR1 as SGHNT and CDR2 as YENEEA. CDR3 sequence: CASDASGRNTGELFF. CDR3 coding DNA: TGTGCCAGCGACGCTAGCGGGAGGAACACCGGGGAGCTGTTTTTT.

This sequence joins TRBV28 and TRBJ2-7; a weak D match, TRBD1 (5 bases). Germline CDR1 and CDR2: MDHEN and SYDVKM. The CDR3 contains 15 residues. V was trimmed by 6 bases and J by 2 bases, leaving 17 bases between them. CDR3 residues: CASSLNTRTTYEQYF. The CDR3 DNA reads TGTGCCAGCAGCCTTAACACCAGGACAACCTACGAGCAGTACTTC.

The rearrangement links TRBV2 to TRBJ1-4; 8 bases map to TRBD1. CDR1 is SNHLY and CDR2 is FYNNEI in the germline V gene. CDR3 length: 12 residues. Trimming cost V 5 bases and J 8 bases; bases outside gene matches: 1. The CDR3 DNA reads as TGTGCCAGCAGTTGGACAGGGGAAAAACTGTTTTTT. Amino acids: CASSWTGEKLFF. Complete variable domain (other parts from reference TRBV2 and TRBJ1-4): EPEVTQTPSHQVTQMGQEVILRCVPISNHLYFYWYRQILGQKVEFLVSFYNNEISEKSEIFDDQFSVERPDGSNFTLKIRSTKLEDSAMYFCASSWTGEKLFFGSGTQLSVL.

In DNA form, the CDR3 reads TGTGCCAGCAGCTTAGTAGGGACAGCCACAGATACGCAGTATTTT. Encoded protein: CASSLVGTATDTQYF. The chain joins TRBV7-2 to TRBJ2-3, with TRBD1 matching over 7 bases. CDR3 length: 15 residues. Trimming at V came to 1 base and at J to 2 bases, leaving 3 bases not matched to a gene. CDR1 and CDR2 (germline): SGHTA, FQGNSA. The full variable domain, completed using reference TRBV7-2 and TRBJ2-3, is GAGVSQSPSNKVTEKGKDVELRCDPISGHTALYWYRQSLGQGLEFLIYFQGNSAPDKSGLPSDRFSAERTGGSVSTLTIQRTQQEDSAVYLCASSLVGTATDTQYFGPGTRLTVL.

The chain links TRBV6-6 to TRBJ2-1, with TRBD2 matching over 9 bases. J was trimmed by 7 bases and V by 6 bases; bases with no gene match: 10. The CDR3 sequence is 15 residues long. CDR1 is MNHNY, CDR2 SVGAGI, per germline (reference sequence). Here the CDR3 reads CASRQTGTSKNEQFF. The CDR3 DNA sequence: TGTGCCAGCAGACAAACCGGGACTAGCAAGAATGAGCAGTTCTTC.

The chain is built from TRBV27 and TRBJ1-1; D gene unclear. Trimming took 3 bases from V and 4 from J, leaving 12 bases between them. CDR1 MNHEY and CDR2 SMNVEV come from the germline V gene (reference sequence). This CDR3 is built from 14 residues. The chain's CDR3 is CASSLVAGTTEAFF. In nucleotides, the CDR3 is TGTGCCAGCAGTTTGGTAGCGGGCACCACTGAAGCTTTCTTT.

This clone showed up just once. The J gene is TRBJ2-2, the V gene TRBV14; 7 bases align to TRBD2. The CDR3 is made up of 16 amino acids. Germline assignment: CDR1 SGHDN and CDR2 FVKESK. Unmatched junction bases numbered 9, after V lost 3 bases and J lost 5 bases. The CDR3 DNA reads TGTGCCAGCAGCCATCTGGCGGGAGTCCGAACCGGGGAGCTGTTTTTT. This sequence encodes CASSHLAGVRTGELFF.

V is TRBV29-1 and J is TRBJ1-2; TRBD1 is a possible D gene (5 bases). CDR1 and CDR2 (germline): SQVTM, ANQGSEA. The CDR3 runs to 12 residues. V dropped 4 bases and J dropped 5 bases, with 11 bases sitting between them. The CDR3 protein is CSVGGQIYGYTF. The CDR3, as DNA: TGCAGCGTTGGGGGCCAGATTTATGGCTACACCTTC.

The rearrangement links TRBV5-4 to TRBJ2-2, with TRBD2 matching over 8 bases. There are 16 residues in the CDR3. V shed 0 bases and J 1 base; nucleotides not matched to a gene: 2. Germline lookup yields CDR1 SGHNT and CDR2 YYREEE (reference sequence). CDR3 protein: CASSLAGGVNTGELFF. CDR3 in DNA: TGTGCCAGCAGCTTGGCGGGAGGGGTGAACACCGGGGAGCTGTTTTTT.

The chain has TRBV9 and TRBJ2-1; D is unclear. This CDR3 spans 13 amino acids. Germline values: CDR1 SGDLS, CDR2 YYNGEE. V was shortened by 1 base and J by 5 bases, with 7 bases between the two germline ends. The CDR3 region has the DNA TGTGCCAGCAGCGTATGGCTAGACAATGAGCAGTTCTTC. Translated, it gives CASSVWLDNEQFF.

The V gene is TRBV5-4, the J gene TRBJ2-3; weak D call: TRBD2 (6 bases). The CDR3 totals 17 residues. With 2 bases removed from V and 4 bases from J, the gap between germline ends came to 20 bases. Germline CDR1 and CDR2: SGHNT and YYREEE (reference sequence). CDR3 residues: CASSLTVTGERPDTQYF. CDR3 DNA: TGTGCCAGCAGCTTAACGGTTACGGGAGAAAGGCCAGATACGCAGTATTTT.

This clone appeared once. The chain carries TRBV9 and TRBJ2-3; 9 bases agree with TRBD2. Unmatched junction bases numbered 6, after V lost 1 base and J lost 6 bases. Germline-derived CDR1 and CDR2 are SGDLS and YYNGEE. The CDR3 spans 15 residues. CDR3 sequence: CASSVWRGGFDTQYF. CDR3 DNA sequence: TGTGCCAGCAGCGTATGGCGGGGGGGCTTCGATACGCAGTATTTT.

V is TRBV27 and J is TRBJ2-7; 11 bases match TRBD1. After removal of 5 bases from V and 6 bases from J, the junction contained 6 bases not matched to a gene. Germline CDR1 is MNHEY and CDR2 is SMNVEV (reference sequence). CDR3 length: 14 residues. CDR3: CASSPWTGGGEQYF. CDR3 DNA: TGTGCCAGCAGTCCGTGGACAGGGGGCGGCGAGCAGTACTTC.

CDR3 in amino acids: CASSLSTVNEQFF. The CDR3 DNA reads as TGTGCCAGCAGCTTATCGACAGTTAATGAGCAGTTCTTC. The chain combines TRBV7-9 with TRBJ2-1, with D possibly matching TRBD1 (5 bases). The CDR3 consists of 13 residues. Germline CDR1 is SEHNR and CDR2 is FQNEAQ (reference sequence). The ends were cut back, 2 bases at V and 7 bases at J, with 9 bases in the middle.

The V call is TRBV27, the J call TRBJ1-2; no clear D. The V end lost 0 bases, the J end lost 7 bases, and 9 bases lay between the germline ends. Looked up from germline, CDR1 is MNHEY and CDR2 is SMNVEV (reference sequence). This CDR3 contains 13 residues. Here the CDR3 reads CASSLSIRAGYTF. The CDR3 nucleotides are TGTGCCAGCAGTTTATCGATACGCGCTGGCTACACCTTC.